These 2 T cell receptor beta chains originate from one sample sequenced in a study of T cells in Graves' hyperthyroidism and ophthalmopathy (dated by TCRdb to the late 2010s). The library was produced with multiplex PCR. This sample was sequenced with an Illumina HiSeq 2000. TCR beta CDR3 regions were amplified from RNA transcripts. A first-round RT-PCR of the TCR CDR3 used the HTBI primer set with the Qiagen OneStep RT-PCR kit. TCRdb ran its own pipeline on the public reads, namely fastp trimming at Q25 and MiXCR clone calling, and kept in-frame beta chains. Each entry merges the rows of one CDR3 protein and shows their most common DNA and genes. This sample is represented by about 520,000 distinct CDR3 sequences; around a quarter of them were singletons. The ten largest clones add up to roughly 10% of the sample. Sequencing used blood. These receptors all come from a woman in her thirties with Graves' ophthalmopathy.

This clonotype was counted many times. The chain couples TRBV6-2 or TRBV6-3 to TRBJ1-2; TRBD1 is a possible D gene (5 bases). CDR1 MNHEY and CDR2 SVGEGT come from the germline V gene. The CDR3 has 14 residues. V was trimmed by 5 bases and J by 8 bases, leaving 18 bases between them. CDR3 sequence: CASSPGGTFGGYTF. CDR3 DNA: TGTGCCAGCAGTCCCGGTGGGACCTTCGGGGGCTACACCTTC.

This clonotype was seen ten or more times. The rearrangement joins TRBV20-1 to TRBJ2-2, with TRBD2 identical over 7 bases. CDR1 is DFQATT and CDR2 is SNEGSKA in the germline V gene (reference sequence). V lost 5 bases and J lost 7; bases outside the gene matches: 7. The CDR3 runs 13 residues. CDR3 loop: CSASAGVGGELFF. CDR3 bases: TGCAGTGCTTCTGCGGGGGTTGGCGGGGAGCTGTTTTTT.